The 6 T cell receptor beta chains below all came from one sample that was sequenced in a study of blood T cell repertoires in COVID-19. Data came from immunoSEQ multiplex PCR; TCRdb stores just in-frame clones and leaves some out. The sample consists of roughly 300,000 clones, over 75% of them appearing once. The sample comprised peripheral blood. All receptors come from a woman between 50 and 59 years old who had recovered from COVID-19.

This clone was seen more than once but under ten times. Germline is not matched at one junction end, which may reflect a read error. The J gene is TRBJ2-3, the V gene TRBV6-2 or TRBV6-3, with TRBD2 matching 10 bases. Germline V gene lookup returns CDR1 MNHEY and CDR2 SVGEGT. The CDR3 covers 13 residues. The DNA for the CDR3 is TGTGCCAGCAGCTCACGGCTAGCGGGAGAGGAGCATTTT. Protein: CASSSRLAGEEHF.

This clone was seen only once. This chain joins TRBV3-1 (or the pseudogene TRBV3-2) and TRBJ2-5, with TRBD2 matching over 8 bases. From germline, CDR1 is LGHDT and CDR2 YNNKEL (reference sequence). The V segment lost 5 bases and the J segment 3 bases; nucleotides outside the gene matches: 8. This CDR3 is built from 15 residues. This CDR3 reads CASSGSGLGEETQYF. The CDR3 DNA reads as TGTGCCAGCAGCGGTTCGGGACTAGGGGAAGAGACCCAGTACTTC.

This chain links TRBV7-2 with TRBJ1-5; D unclear. V shed 3 bases and J shed 3 bases, with 12 bases lying between them. Germline values: CDR1 SGHTA, CDR2 FQGNSA. The CDR3 is 15 amino acids. The CDR3 region is CASSFFALPNQPQHF. Written as DNA, the CDR3 is TGTGCCAGCAGCTTTTTTGCGCTGCCCAATCAGCCCCAGCATTTT.

This sequence joins TRBV12-2 and TRBJ2-5; TRBD1, as called in the table, went unchecked against the DNA. TRBV12-2 constitutes a pseudogene. This CDR3 has 13 amino acids. CDR3 amino acids: CASRLDSPGTQYF. CDR3 nucleotide sequence: TGTGCAAGTCGCTTAGACAGCCCAGGGACCCAGTACTTC.

The chain has TRBV7-2 and TRBJ1-4; TRBD1 might be the D (6 bases). The CDR3 totals 15 residues. Per the germline V gene, CDR1 is SGHTA and CDR2 is FQGNSA. The V end was cut by 1 base, the J end by 8 bases, with 14 bases between. The CDR3 protein is CASSLVWQGSEKLFF. The CDR3 DNA follows: TGTGCCAGCAGCTTAGTATGGCAGGGGAGCGAAAAACTGTTTTTT.

This chain uses TRBV28 with TRBJ2-7; 8 nucleotides align to TRBD1. The J segment lost 8 bases and the V segment lost 6 bases, leaving 3 bases of the junction unmatched. The germline gives CDR1 MDHEN, CDR2 SYDVKM. This CDR3 contains 11 residues. The CDR3 spells CASSRDRKQYF. The CDR3 DNA is TGTGCCAGCAGCAGGGACAGGAAGCAGTACTTC.